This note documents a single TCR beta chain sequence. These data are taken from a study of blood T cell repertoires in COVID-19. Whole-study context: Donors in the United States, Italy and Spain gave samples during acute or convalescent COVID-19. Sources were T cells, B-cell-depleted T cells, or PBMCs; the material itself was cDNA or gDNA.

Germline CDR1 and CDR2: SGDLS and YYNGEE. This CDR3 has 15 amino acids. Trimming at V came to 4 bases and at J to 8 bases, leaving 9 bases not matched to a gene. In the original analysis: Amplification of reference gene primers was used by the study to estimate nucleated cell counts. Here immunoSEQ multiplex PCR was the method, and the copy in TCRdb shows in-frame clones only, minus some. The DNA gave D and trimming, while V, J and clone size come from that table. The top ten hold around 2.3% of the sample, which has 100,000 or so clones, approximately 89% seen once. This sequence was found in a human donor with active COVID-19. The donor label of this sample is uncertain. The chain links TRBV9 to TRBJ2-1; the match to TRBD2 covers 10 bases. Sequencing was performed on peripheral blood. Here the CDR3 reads CASSPGLAASYEQFF. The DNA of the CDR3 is TGTGCCAGCAGCCCAGGACTAGCGGCCTCTTATGAGCAGTTCTTC.